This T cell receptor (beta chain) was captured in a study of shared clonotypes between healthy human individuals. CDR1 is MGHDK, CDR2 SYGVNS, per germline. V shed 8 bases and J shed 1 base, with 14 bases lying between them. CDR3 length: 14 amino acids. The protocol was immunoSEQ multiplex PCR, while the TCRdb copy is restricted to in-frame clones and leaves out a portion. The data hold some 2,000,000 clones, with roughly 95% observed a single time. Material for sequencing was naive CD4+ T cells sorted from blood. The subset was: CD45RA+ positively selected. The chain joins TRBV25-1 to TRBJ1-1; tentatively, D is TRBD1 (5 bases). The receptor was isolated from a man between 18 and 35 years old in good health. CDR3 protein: CASADKLGNTEAFF. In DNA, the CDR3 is TGTGCCAGCGCGGACAAATTAGGGAACACTGAAGCTTTCTTT.